The 5 T cell receptor beta chains below come from one sample, sequenced in a study of sequential checkpoint blockade in melanoma. Clones were sequenced by immunoSEQ multiplex PCR, and TCRdb holds only the in-frame ones, with some missing. This sample has 9,000 to 13,000 clones; 56% occur once, and the top ten carry around 15%. The treatment: randomized to nivolumab then ipilimumab (arm A) or the reverse (arm B). The sample consisted of CD8+ T cells sorted from blood (inferred from file names), taken from a patient given nivolumab and ipilimumab in sequence. Source of these receptors: a human donor with melanoma.

The chain is built from TRBV28 and TRBJ2-3; 8 bases line up with TRBD2. Germline V CDR1 and CDR2: MDHEN, SYDVKM. The CDR3 is made up of 15 amino acids. Unmatched junction bases numbered 5, after V lost 5 bases and J lost 1 base. CDR3 sequence: CASSHRGLGTDTQYF. In nucleotides, the CDR3 is TGTGCCAGCAGTCATCGGGGACTAGGCACAGATACGCAGTATTTT.

This clone has more than one count but fewer than ten. The CDR3 nucleotides read TGTGCCAGCAGCAAAGATAGGACAGGGGAGGGCTACACCTTC. This translates into CASSKDRTGEGYTF. The J gene is TRBJ1-2, the V gene TRBV21-1; the table assigns TRBD1, which was not confirmed against the DNA. TRBV21-1 is designated a pseudogene. There are 14 residues in the CDR3.

This clone was seen only a few times. CDR3 sequence (DNA): TGTGCCAGCAGCCCCCCGTTGGCATCCTACGAGCAGTACTTC. It specifies CASSPPLASYEQYF. V and J are TRBV11-2 and TRBJ2-7, with D unclear. The V gene lost 5 bases and the J gene lost 1 base, with 12 bases spanning the gap. The V gene's germline CDR1 is SGHAT and CDR2 FQNNGV. CDR3 length: 14 residues.

This chain uses TRBV5-1 with TRBJ2-2; 9 bases line up with TRBD1. Germline V gene sequence: CDR1 SGHRS, CDR2 YFSETQ. Trimming cost V 7 bases and J 6 bases; bases outside gene matches: 10. The CDR3 is 15 residues long. The CDR3 loop reads CASQRTGDGPGELFF. DNA of the CDR3: TGCGCCAGCCAAAGGACAGGGGACGGACCCGGGGAGCTGTTTTTT. Full variable domain (missing parts from reference TRBV5-1 and TRBJ2-2): KAGVTQTPRYLIKTRGQQVTLSCSPISGHRSVSWYQQTPGQGLQFLFEYFSETQRNKGNFPGRFSGRQFSNSRSEMNVSTLELGDSALYLCASQRTGDGPGELFFGEGSRLTVL.

This sequence joins TRBV7-8 and TRBJ2-3; TRBD2 agrees at 7 bases. The ends lost 5 bases at V and 10 bases at J; junction bases unmatched: 3. This CDR3 comprises 11 residues. Germline CDR1 is SGHVS and CDR2 is FQNEAQ. The CDR3 reads CASSEGGPQYF. The CDR3 DNA sequence: TGTGCCAGCAGCGAGGGAGGGCCGCAGTATTTT.